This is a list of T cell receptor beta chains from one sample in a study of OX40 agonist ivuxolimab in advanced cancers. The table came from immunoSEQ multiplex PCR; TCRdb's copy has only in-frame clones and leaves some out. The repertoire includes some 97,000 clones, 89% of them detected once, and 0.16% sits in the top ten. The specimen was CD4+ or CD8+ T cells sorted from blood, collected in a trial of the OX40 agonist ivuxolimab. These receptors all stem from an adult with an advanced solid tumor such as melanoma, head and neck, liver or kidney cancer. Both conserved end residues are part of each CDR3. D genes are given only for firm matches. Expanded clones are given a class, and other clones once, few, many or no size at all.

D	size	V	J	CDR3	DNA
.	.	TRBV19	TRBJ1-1	CASSMRTSLGTEAFF	TGTGCCAGTAGTATGAGGACCTCCCTCGGCACTGAAGCTTTCTTT
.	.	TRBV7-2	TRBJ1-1	CASSLADKNTEAFF	TGTGCCAGCAGCTTAGCCGATAAGAACACTGAAGCTTTCTTT
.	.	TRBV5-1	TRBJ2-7	CASSQDSSPSYEQYF	TGCGCCAGCAGCCAAGATAGCAGCCCAAGCTACGAGCAGTACTTC
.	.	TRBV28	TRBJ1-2	CASRPGGQDYGYTF	TGTGCCAGCCGGCCCGGGGGTCAGGACTATGGCTACACCTTC
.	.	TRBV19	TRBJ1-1	CASSGLFGTEAFF	TGTGCCAGTAGCGGTTTATTCGGCACTGAAGCTTTCTTT
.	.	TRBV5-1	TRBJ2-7	CASSPSDTYEQYF	TGCGCCAGCAGCCCATCAGACACCTACGAGCAGTACTTC
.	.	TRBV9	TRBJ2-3	CASSVDPPGLLTDTQYF	TGTGCCAGCAGCGTAGATCCCCCCGGGCTGCTCACAGATACGCAGTATTTT
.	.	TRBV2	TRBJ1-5	CASRETEDQPQHF	TGTGCCAGCAGAGAGACAGAAGATCAGCCCCAGCATTTT
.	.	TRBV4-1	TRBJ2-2	CASSQVGRVHGELFF	TGCGCCAGCAGCCAAGTCGGCAGGGTTCACGGGGAGCTGTTTTTT
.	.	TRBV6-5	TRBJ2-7	CASSYSDHYEQYF	TGTGCCAGCAGTTACTCGGACCACTACGAGCAGTACTTC
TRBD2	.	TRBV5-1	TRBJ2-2	CASTYSRPGLAGSNTGELFF	TGCGCCAGCACTTACTCACGGCCTGGACTAGCGGGATCGAACACCGGGGAGCTGTTTTTT
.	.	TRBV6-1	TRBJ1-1	CASSEVQASEAFF	TGTGCCAGCAGTGAAGTTCAGGCATCTGAAGCTTTCTTT
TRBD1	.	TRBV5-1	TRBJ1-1	CASSLAGAGGWGTEAFF	TGCGCCAGCAGCTTGGCCGGGGCAGGGGGCTGGGGCACTGAAGCTTTCTTT
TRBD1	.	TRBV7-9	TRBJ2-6	CASSPRTGLYVLTF	TGTGCCAGCAGCCCAAGGACAGGGCTCTACGTCCTGACTTTC
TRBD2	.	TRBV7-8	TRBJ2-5	CASSPGRVRETQYF	TGTGCCAGCAGCCCGGGGAGGGTTAGGGAGACCCAGTACTTC
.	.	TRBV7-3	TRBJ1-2	CASSLNGAGGKGYTF	TGTGCCAGCAGCTTAAATGGCGCGGGGGGCAAAGGCTACACCTTC
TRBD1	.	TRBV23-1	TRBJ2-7	CASSQHRDRVVYEQYF	TGCGCCAGCAGTCAACACCGGGACAGGGTGGTATACGAGCAGTACTTC
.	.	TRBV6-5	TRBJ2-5	CASRARPQETQYF	TGTGCCAGCAGGGCTAGACCCCAAGAGACCCAGTACTTC
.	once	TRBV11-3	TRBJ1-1	CASSLGPADTEAFF	TGTGCCAGCAGCTTAGGACCGGCGGACACTGAAGCTTTCTTT
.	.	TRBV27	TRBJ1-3	CASSAAGSGNTIYF	TGTGCCAGCAGTGCCGCAGGGTCTGGAAACACCATATATTTT
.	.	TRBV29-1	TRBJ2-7	CSVGGARGTHEQYF	TGCAGCGTCGGAGGGGCAAGGGGTACCCACGAGCAGTACTTC
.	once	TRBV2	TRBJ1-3	CASSEGRVGNTIYF	TGTGCCAGCAGTGAAGGGCGGGTTGGAAACACCATATATTTT
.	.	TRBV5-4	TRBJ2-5	CASSLRSHQETQYF	TGTGCCAGCAGCTTGCGGAGCCACCAAGAGACCCAGTACTTC